Shown below are 12 T cell receptor beta chains from a single sample sequenced in a study of blood T cell repertoires in COVID-19. Measured with immunoSEQ multiplex PCR; TCRdb has only the in-frame clones, and not every one. The sample has some 68,000 clones; approximately 87% are singletons. The source material was peripheral blood. These receptor sequences come from a man aged 45-65 years with active COVID-19.

The chain combines TRBV7-2 with TRBJ2-1; D possibly corresponds to TRBD1 (6 bases). Per germline, CDR1 SGHTA and CDR2 FQGNSA. The CDR3 covers 15 residues. With 1 base removed from V and 6 bases from J, the gap between germline ends came to 13 bases. The CDR3 protein is CASSLDMGASNEQFF. CDR3 nucleotide sequence: TGTGCCAGCAGCTTAGATATGGGGGCGTCCAATGAGCAGTTCTTC.

This sequence joins TRBV5-4 and TRBJ2-7, with D unresolved. Trimming pared 4 bases from V and 2 bases from J, leaving 10 bases between. The V gene's germline CDR1 is SGHNT and CDR2 YYREEE (reference sequence). CDR3 length: 13 residues. CDR3 region: CASSAQTTYEQYF. CDR3 DNA sequence: TGTGCCAGCAGCGCGCAAACCACCTACGAGCAGTACTTC.

The V gene is TRBV6-5, the J gene TRBJ2-1, with D maybe TRBD2 (6 bases). Germline CDR1 reads MNHEY; CDR2 reads SVGAGI. V was pared by 0 bases and J by 10 bases, with 16 bases between. This CDR3 spans 15 amino acids. The CDR3: CASSYSMGGAMEQFF. The CDR3 DNA reads as TGTGCCAGCAGTTACTCGATGGGGGGAGCCATGGAGCAGTTCTTC.

This sequence joins TRBV6-6 and TRBJ2-7; the match to TRBD2 covers 9 bases. The CDR3 sequence is 15 residues long. The trim removed 2 bases at V and 3 bases at J, leaving 5 bases unmatched. In germline, CDR1 is MNHNY, CDR2 SVGAGI (reference sequence). In DNA, the CDR3 is TGTGCCAGCAGTTACCCGACTAGCGGACGCTACGAGCAGTACTTC. Protein product: CASSYPTSGRYEQYF.

This chain links TRBV9 with TRBJ1-6; D not resolved. The CDR3 has 13 residues. The V end lost 0 bases, the J end lost 8 bases, and 6 bases lay between the germline ends. Germline V lookup: CDR1 SGDLS, CDR2 YYNGEE. The CDR3 DNA sequence: TGTGCCAGCAGCGTAGTAGTAGATTCACCCCTCCACTTT. It is translated as CASSVVVDSPLHF.

The rearrangement links TRBV11-3 to TRBJ1-5; the D gene is possibly TRBD1 (5 bases). V gave up 5 bases and J gave up 4 bases, with 15 bases separating them. The CDR3 spans 15 residues. Per germline, CDR1 SGHNT and CDR2 YENEEA. The CDR3 region has the DNA TGTGCCAGCAGCGCGGGGACGGGATTAAATCAGCCCCAGCATTTT. It translates to CASSAGTGLNQPQHF.

The rearrangement joins TRBV2 to TRBJ2-1; TRBD2 aligns across 7 bases. V was clipped by 4 bases and J by 7 bases; unmatched bases: 7. In germline, CDR1 is SNHLY, CDR2 FYNNEI. This CDR3 spans 14 amino acids. In nucleotides, the CDR3 is TGTGCCAGCAGTGGGGCTCAGCGGGGTAATGAGCAGTTCTTC. Encoded protein: CASSGAQRGNEQFF.

The V gene is TRBV4-1, the J gene TRBJ1-2, with 7 bases matching TRBD1. Per germline, CDR1 MGHRA and CDR2 YSYEKL. V was pared by 3 bases and J by 8 bases, with 6 bases of the junction left unmatched. CDR3 length: 13 residues. DNA of the CDR3: TGCGCCAGCAGCCACTCGACAGGGCTGGGCTACACCTTC. Translation: CASSHSTGLGYTF.

This chain connects TRBV11-2 to TRBJ2-7; D is uncertain. V was trimmed by 1 base and J by 4 bases, leaving 8 bases between them. Germline CDR1 SGHAT, CDR2 FQNNGV. The CDR3 consists of 13 residues. Written as DNA, the CDR3 is TGTGCCAGCAGCTTAGCGGAGTCATACGAGCAGTACTTC. This gives the protein CASSLAESYEQYF.

The chain couples TRBV2 to TRBJ2-5; TRBD2 agrees at 7 bases. After removal of 2 bases from V and 1 base from J, the junction contained 10 bases not matched to a gene. This CDR3 comprises 17 residues. The germline gives CDR1 SNHLY, CDR2 FYNNEI. DNA for the CDR3: TGTGCCAGCAGTGAAAGGTTCACGGGAGGACGCCAAGAGACCCAGTACTTC. It encodes CASSERFTGGRQETQYF.

This sequence joins TRBV9 and TRBJ2-1; 12 bases align to TRBD2. The CDR3 has 16 amino acids. V dropped 7 bases and J dropped 10; count of bases not matched to a gene: 15. Per the germline V gene, CDR1 is SGDLS and CDR2 is YYNGEE. CDR3 protein: CASGSRASGRVDEQFF. The CDR3 DNA sequence: TGTGCCAGCGGTAGTCGGGCTAGCGGGAGGGTAGACGAGCAGTTCTTC.

This chain connects TRBV5-4 to TRBJ1-6, with D uncertain. The germline V and J ends were trimmed by 3 bases and 5 bases, with 6 bases remaining between them. The germline gives CDR1 SGHNT, CDR2 YYREEE (reference sequence). This CDR3 region has 13 residues. CDR3 in DNA: TGTGCCAGCAGCTCCCCAAATAATTCACCCCTCCACTTT. Residues: CASSSPNNSPLHF.